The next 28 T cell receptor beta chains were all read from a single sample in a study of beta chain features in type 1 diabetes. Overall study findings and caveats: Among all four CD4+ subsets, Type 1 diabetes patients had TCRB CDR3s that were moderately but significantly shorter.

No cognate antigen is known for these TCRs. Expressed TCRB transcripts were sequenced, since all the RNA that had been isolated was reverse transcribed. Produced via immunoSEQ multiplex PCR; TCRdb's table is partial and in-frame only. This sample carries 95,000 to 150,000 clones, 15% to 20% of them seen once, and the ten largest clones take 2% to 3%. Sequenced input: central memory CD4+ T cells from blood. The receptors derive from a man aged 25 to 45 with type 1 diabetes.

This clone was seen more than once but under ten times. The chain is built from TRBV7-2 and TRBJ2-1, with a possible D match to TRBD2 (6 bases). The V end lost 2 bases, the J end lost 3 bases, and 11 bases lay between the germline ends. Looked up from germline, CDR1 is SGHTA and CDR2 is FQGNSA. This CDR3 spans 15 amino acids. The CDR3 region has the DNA TGTGCCAGCAGCTTATTGCGGGGAGGCTACAATGAGCAGTTCTTC. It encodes CASSLLRGGYNEQFF.

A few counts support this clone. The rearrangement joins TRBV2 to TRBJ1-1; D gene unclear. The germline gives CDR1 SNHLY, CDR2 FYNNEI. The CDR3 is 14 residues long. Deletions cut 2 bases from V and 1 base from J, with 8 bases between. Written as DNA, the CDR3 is TGTGCCAGCAGTGAATTTTTGGAGAACACTGAAGCTTTCTTT. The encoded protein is CASSEFLENTEAFF. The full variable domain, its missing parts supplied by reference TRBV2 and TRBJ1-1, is EPEVTQTPSHQVTQMGQEVILRCVPISNHLYFYWYRQILGQKVEFLVSFYNNEISEKSEIFDDQFSVERPDGSNFTLKIRSTKLEDSAMYFCASSEFLENTEAFFGQGTRLTVV.

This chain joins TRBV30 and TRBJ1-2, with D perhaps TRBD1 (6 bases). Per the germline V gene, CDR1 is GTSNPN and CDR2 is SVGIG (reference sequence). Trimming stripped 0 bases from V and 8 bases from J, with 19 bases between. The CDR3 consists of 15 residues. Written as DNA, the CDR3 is TGTGCCTGGAGTGTACCCTGGGTCGGGGGCGACGGCTACACCTTC. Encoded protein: CAWSVPWVGGDGYTF. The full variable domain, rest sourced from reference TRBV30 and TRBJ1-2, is SQTIHQWPATLVQPVGSPLSLECTVEGTSNPNLYWYRQAAGRGLQLLFYSVGIGQISSEVPQNLSASRPQDRQFILSSKKLLLSDSGFYLCAWSVPWVGGDGYTFGSGTRLTVV.

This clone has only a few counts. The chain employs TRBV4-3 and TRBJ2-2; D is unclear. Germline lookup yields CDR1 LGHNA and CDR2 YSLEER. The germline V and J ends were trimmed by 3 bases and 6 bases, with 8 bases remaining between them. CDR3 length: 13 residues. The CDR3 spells CASSQAPAGELFF. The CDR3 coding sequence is TGCGCCAGCAGCCAGGCACCGGCCGGGGAGCTGTTTTTT.

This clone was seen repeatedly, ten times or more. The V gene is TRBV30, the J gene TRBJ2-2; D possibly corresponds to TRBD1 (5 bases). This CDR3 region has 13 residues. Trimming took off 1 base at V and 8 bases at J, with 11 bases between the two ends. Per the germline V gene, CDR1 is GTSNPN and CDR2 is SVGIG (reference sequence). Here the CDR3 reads CAWSARVGGELFF. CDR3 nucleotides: TGTGCCTGGAGTGCCAGGGTTGGGGGGGAGCTGTTTTTT.

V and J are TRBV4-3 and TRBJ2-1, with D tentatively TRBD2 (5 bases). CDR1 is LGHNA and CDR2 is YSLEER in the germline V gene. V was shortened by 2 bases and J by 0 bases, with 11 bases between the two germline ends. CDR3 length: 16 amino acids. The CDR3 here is CASSQQVGSSYNEQFF. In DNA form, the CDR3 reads TGCGCCAGCAGCCAACAGGTGGGGAGCTCCTACAATGAGCAGTTCTTC.

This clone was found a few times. The CDR3 nucleotides read TGTGCCAGTCGCCGCGAGGCTAGCAATCAGCCCCAGCATTTT. It yields the protein CASRREASNQPQHF. The chain is built from TRBV19 and TRBJ1-5; D remains ambiguous. The CDR3 covers 14 residues. Germline CDR1 LNHDA, CDR2 SQIVND (reference sequence). V shed 8 bases and J shed 0 bases, with 11 bases lying between them.

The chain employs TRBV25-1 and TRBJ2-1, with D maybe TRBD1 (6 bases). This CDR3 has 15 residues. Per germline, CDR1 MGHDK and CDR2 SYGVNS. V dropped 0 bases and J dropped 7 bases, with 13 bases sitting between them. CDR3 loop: CASSEYKGVVNEQFF. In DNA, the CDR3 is TGTGCCAGCAGTGAATATAAGGGGGTGGTAAATGAGCAGTTCTTC. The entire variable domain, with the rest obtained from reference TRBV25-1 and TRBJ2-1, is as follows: EADIYQTPRYLVIGTGKKITLECSQTMGHDKMYWYQQDPGMELHLIHYSYGVNSTEKGDLSSESTVSRIRTEHFPLTLESARPSHTSQYLCASSEYKGVVNEQFFGPGTRLTVL.

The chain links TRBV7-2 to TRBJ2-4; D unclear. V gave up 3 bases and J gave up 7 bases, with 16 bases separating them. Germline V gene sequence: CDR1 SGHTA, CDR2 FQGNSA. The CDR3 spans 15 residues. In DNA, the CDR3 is TGTGCCAGCAGCTTGGCCCAGCGTTCCGGGAACATTCAGTACTTC. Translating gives CASSLAQRSGNIQYF. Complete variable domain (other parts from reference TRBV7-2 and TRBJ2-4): GAGVSQSPSNKVTEKGKDVELRCDPISGHTALYWYRQSLGQGLEFLIYFQGNSAPDKSGLPSDRFSAERTGGSVSTLTIQRTQQEDSAVYLCASSLAQRSGNIQYFGAGTRLSVL.

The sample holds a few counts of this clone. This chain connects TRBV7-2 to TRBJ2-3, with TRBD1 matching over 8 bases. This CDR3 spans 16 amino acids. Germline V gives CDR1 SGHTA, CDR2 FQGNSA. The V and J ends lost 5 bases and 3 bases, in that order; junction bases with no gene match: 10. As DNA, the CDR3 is TGTGCCAGCAGCCATCGGACAGGGTTGGGAACAGATACGCAGTATTTT. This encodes CASSHRTGLGTDTQYF.

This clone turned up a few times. The CDR3 region is CASRRAPGQGVVGDYGYTF. The CDR3, as DNA: TGCGCCAGCAGACGAGCCCCGGGACAGGGGGTGGTTGGTGACTATGGCTACACCTTC. The chain recombines TRBV5-1 with TRBJ1-2; 11 bases are shared with TRBD1. Germline CDR1 and CDR2: SGHRS and YFSETQ. J was trimmed by 3 bases and V by 5 bases; bases with no gene match: 18. This CDR3 is 19 amino acids long. The entire variable domain, with the rest obtained from reference TRBV5-1 and TRBJ1-2, is as follows: KAGVTQTPRYLIKTRGQQVTLSCSPISGHRSVSWYQQTPGQGLQFLFEYFSETQRNKGNFPGRFSGRQFSNSRSEMNVSTLELGDSALYLCASRRAPGQGVVGDYGYTFGSGTRLTVV.

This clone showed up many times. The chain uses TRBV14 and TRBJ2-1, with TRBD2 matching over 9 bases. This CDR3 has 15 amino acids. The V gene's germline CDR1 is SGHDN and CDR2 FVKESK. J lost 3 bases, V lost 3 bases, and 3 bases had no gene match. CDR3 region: CASSHTSGYYNEQFF. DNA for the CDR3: TGTGCCAGCAGCCATACTAGCGGGTACTACAATGAGCAGTTCTTC.

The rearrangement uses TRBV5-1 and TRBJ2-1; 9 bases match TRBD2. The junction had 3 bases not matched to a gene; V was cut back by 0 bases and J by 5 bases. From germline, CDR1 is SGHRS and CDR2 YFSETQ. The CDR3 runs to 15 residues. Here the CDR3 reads CASSLALAGHNEQFF. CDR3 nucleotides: TGCGCCAGCAGCTTGGCGCTAGCGGGACACAATGAGCAGTTCTTC.

The CDR3, as DNA: TGCGCCAGCAGCCAAGAGCTGGCTAGCGGGGCGGAGACCCAGTACTTC. This translates into CASSQELASGAETQYF. This chain joins TRBV4-3 and TRBJ2-5, with TRBD2 identical over 9 bases. V shed 0 bases, J shed 5 bases, and the junction held 7 bases outside the gene matches. Germline V gene data show CDR1 as LGHNA and CDR2 as YSLEER. The CDR3 has 16 residues.

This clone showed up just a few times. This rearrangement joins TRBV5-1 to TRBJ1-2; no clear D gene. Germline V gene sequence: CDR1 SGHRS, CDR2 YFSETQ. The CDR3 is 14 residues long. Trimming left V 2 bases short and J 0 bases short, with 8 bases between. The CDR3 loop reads CASSLREANYGYTF. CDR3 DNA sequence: TGCGCCAGCAGCTTACGGGAAGCTAACTATGGCTACACCTTC.

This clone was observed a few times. The CDR3 DNA reads as TGTGCCAGCAGCTTGGCCGTCGGGACAGTCAAAAGCTACACCTTC. Translating it yields CASSLAVGTVKSYTF. The V and J genes are TRBV5-5 and TRBJ1-2; TRBD1 matches 7 bases. CDR1 is SGHKS, CDR2 YYEKEE, per germline (reference sequence). This CDR3 has 15 amino acids. V gave up 0 bases and J gave up 9 bases; unmatched junction bases: 11.

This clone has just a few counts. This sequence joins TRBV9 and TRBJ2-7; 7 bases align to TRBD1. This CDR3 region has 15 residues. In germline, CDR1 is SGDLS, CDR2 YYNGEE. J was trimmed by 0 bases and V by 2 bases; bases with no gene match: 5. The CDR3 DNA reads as TGTGCCAGCAGCGTCGGGACAGAGAGCTCCTACGAGCAGTACTTC. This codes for CASSVGTESSYEQYF. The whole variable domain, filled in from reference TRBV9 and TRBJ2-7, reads DSGVTQTPKHLITATGQRVTLRCSPRSGDLSVYWYQQSLDQGLQFLIQYYNGEERAKGNILERFSAQQFPDLHSELNLSSLELGDSALYFCASSVGTESSYEQYFGPGTRLTVT.

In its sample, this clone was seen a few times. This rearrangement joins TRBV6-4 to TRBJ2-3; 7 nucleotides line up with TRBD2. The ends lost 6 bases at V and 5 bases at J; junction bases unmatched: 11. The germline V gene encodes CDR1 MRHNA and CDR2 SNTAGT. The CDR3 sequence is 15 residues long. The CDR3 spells CASSKAGRAEDTQYF. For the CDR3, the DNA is TGTGCCAGCAGCAAAGCGGGGAGGGCCGAAGATACGCAGTATTTT.

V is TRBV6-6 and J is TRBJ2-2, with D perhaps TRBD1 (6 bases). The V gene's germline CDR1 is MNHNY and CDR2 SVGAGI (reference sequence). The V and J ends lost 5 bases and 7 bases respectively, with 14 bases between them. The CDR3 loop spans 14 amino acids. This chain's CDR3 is CASSLQGRSGELFF. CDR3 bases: TGTGCCAGCAGTCTACAGGGACGGAGCGGGGAGCTGTTTTTT.

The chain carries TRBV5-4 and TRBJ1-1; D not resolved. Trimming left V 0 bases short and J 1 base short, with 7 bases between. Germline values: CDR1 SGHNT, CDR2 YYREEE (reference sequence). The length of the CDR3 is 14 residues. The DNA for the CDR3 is TGTGCCAGCAGCTTGGGGACGGCGAACACTGAAGCTTTCTTT. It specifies CASSLGTANTEAFF.

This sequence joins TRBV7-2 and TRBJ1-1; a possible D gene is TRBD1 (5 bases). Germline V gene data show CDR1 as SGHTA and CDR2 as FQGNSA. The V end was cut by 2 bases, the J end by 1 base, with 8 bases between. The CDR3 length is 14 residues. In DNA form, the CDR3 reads TGTGCCAGCAGCTTACTGACAGAGAACACTGAAGCTTTCTTT. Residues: CASSLLTENTEAFF.

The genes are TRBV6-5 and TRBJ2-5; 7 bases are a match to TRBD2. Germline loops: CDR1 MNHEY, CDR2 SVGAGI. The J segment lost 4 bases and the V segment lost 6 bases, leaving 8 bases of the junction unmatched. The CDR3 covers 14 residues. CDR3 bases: TGTGCCAGCAGCATTGGGACTACCCGAGAGACCCAGTACTTC. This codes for CASSIGTTRETQYF.

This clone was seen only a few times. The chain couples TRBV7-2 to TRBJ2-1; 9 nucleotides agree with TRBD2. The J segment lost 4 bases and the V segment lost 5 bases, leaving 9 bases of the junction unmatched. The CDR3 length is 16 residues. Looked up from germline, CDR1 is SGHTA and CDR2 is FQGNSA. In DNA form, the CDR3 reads TGTGCCAGCAGCCCCGTCGCCAGCGGGGGGTACAATGAGCAGTTCTTC. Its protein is CASSPVASGGYNEQFF.

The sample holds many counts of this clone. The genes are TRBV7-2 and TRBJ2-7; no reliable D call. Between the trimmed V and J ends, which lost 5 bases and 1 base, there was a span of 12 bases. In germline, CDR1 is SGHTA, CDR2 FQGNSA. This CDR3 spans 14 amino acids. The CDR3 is CASSRPLLSYEQYF. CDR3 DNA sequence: TGTGCCAGCAGCCGTCCCCTCCTGTCCTACGAGCAGTACTTC. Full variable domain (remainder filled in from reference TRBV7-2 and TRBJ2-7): GAGVSQSPSNKVTEKGKDVELRCDPISGHTALYWYRQSLGQGLEFLIYFQGNSAPDKSGLPSDRFSAERTGGSVSTLTIQRTQQEDSAVYLCASSRPLLSYEQYFGPGTRLTVT.

CDR3 coding DNA: TGTGCCAGCAGTGGGACAGGGGTTTTGGAGACCCAGTACTTC. This gives the protein CASSGTGVLETQYF. The V call is TRBV6-1, the J call TRBJ2-5; TRBD1 agrees at 9 bases. The CDR3 has 14 residues. Germline lookup yields CDR1 MNHNS and CDR2 SASEGT. V dropped 4 bases and J dropped 5; count of bases not matched to a gene: 5.

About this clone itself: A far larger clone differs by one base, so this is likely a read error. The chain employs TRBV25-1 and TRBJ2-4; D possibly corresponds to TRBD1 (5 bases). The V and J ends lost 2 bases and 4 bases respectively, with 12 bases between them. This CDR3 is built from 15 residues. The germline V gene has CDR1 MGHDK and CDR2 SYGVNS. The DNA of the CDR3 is TGTGCCAGCAGTGAAGGGGTGGCAGGGAAAAACATTCAGTACTTC. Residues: CASSEGVAGKNIQYF.

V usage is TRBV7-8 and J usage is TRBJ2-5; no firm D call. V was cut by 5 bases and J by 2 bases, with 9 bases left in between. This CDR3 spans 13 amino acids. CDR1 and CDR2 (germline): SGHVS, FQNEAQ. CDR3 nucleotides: TGTGCCAGCAGCGTTACGGATCAAGAGACCCAGTACTTC. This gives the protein CASSVTDQETQYF. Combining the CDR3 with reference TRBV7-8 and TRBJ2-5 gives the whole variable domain GAGVSQSPRYKVAKRGQDVALRCDPISGHVSLFWYQQALGQGPEFLTYFQNEAQLDKSGLPSDRFFAERPEGSVSTLKIQRTQQEDSAVYLCASSVTDQETQYFGPGTRLLVL.

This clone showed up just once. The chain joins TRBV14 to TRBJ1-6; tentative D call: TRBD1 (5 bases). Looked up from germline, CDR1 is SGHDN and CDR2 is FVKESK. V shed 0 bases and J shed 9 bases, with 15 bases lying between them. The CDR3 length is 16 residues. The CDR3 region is CASSQDLSRQGSPLHF. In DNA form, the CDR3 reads TGTGCCAGCAGCCAAGATCTCAGCCGCCAGGGTTCACCCCTCCACTTT.